The sample holds a few counts of the clone carrying this T cell receptor (beta chain). The antigen is not known. The record originates from a study of T cell clonotyping in hematopoietic cell transplantation. CDR1 is LGHNA, CDR2 YNFKEQ, per germline. V was clipped by 4 bases and J by 6 bases, with 15 bases between them. The CDR3 consists of 15 residues. Study-wide findings and caveats: Graft donor and pretransplant recipient Inverse Simpson Index values predicted broader posttransplant TCR diversity. After transplant, recipient diversity fell while pathologically expanded clonotypes grew through day 180.

The protocol was immunoSEQ multiplex PCR, while the TCRdb copy is restricted to in-frame clones and leaves out a portion. The sample includes some 17,000 clones, roughly nine tenths of them seen just once. The sequence was collected from a man in his forties or fifties in good health. Some clones in this sample may be carry-over from other donors' samples. J is TRBJ1-4 and V is TRBV4-2, with a weak D call TRBD1 (6 bases). Specimen: peripheral blood mononuclear cells. The CDR3 loop reads CASSPSTGRDEKLFF. The CDR3, as DNA: TGTGCCAGCAGCCCATCAACAGGGAGAGATGAAAAACTGTTTTTT.